The T cell receptor beta chain described here comes from a study of T cell responses to AZD1222 COVID-19 vaccine. At the level of the study: Recipients boosted at about 4 weeks or about 12 weeks are pooled.

General observations from the study: Across the whole spike, CD4 TCRs peaked at regions 160-218 and 743-854.

The CDR3 has 15 residues. V lost 0 bases and J 2 bases, leaving 9 bases between the germline ends. Germline V lookup: CDR1 LNHDA, CDR2 SQIVND (reference sequence). This clone was found a few times. As yet, its antigen is unknown. Assay used: immunoSEQ multiplex PCR; TCRdb lists only in-frame clones, some missing. This table has some 66,000 clones, roughly nine tenths appearing once. The gene calls are TRBV19 and TRBJ2-3, with a possible D match to TRBD1 (5 bases). The sample in question was peripheral blood, obtained on day 0 of AZD1222 vaccination. The TCR comes from an adult in good health. The CDR3 bases are TGTGCCAGTAGTATAGAGGGGCGACACACAGATACGCAGTATTTT. Its protein is CASSIEGRHTDTQYF.